The subject of this entry is one TCR beta chain. Antigen unknown. Sequenced by immunoSEQ multiplex PCR; TCRdb stores in-frame clones only, minus some. The profile shows roughly 23,000 clones, 80% to 95% of them singletons. The V end was cut by 4 bases, the J end by 7 bases, with 8 bases between. Germline V gives CDR1 MNHNS, CDR2 SASEGT. The CDR3 length is 12 residues. The sample belongs to a study of B cell selection in AIRE deficiency. Regarding the study as a whole: Patient Tconv and Treg cells showed healthy-like TCRBV usage, CDR3 length, diversity. About a third of healthy-shared Treg TCRbeta sequences appeared in patient Tconv cells.

The regulatory T cell sort gate was CD4+CD25hiCD127low/negative. Control samples were from healthy, unrelated donors. The chain has TRBV6-1 and TRBJ2-1; D uncertain. The TCR was taken from a human donor in good health. Sequencing input: CD4+CD25+ Tregs sorted from PBMCs. The CDR3 coding sequence is TGTGCCAGCAGTGTTTCTTTAAATGAGCAGTTCTTC. Translating it yields CASSVSLNEQFF.